This TCR beta chain derives from a study of shared clonotypes between healthy human individuals. Study details: Used for every donor were three CD4 naive, three CD4 memory, two CD8 naive and one CD8 memory plate.

Germline V CDR1 and CDR2: LGHNA, YSLEER. This CDR3 region has 13 residues. V was pared by 4 bases and J by 8 bases, with 12 bases between. Terminally differentiated effector memory CD45RA+ cells were excluded by CCR7 positive selection of CD45RO-negative cells. Each sorted subset replicate got 200 ng genomic DNA, 30,000 or so genomes. Clones were sequenced by immunoSEQ multiplex PCR, and TCRdb holds only the in-frame ones, with some missing. This table holds hundreds of thousands of clones, 80% to 95% found once. The sequencing input was naive CD8+ T cells sorted from blood. The origin of this receptor is a man aged 25 to 45 in good health. The chain joins TRBV4-3 to TRBJ2-1; maybe TRBD2 (5 bases). In DNA form, the CDR3 reads TGCGCCAGCAGCCCCGGAGGATTCGATGAGCAGTTCTTC. It is translated as CASSPGGFDEQFF.